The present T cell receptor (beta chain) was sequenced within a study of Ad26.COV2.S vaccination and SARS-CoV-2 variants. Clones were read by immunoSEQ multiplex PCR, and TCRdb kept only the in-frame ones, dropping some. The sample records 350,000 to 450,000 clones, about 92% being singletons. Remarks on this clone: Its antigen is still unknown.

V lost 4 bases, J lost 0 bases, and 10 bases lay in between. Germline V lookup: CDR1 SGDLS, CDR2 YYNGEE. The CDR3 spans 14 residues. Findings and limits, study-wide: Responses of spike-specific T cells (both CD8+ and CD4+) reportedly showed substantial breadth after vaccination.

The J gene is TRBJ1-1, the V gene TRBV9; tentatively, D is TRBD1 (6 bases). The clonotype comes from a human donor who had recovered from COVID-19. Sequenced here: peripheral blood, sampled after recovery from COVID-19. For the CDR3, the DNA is TGTGCCAGCAGCCAGGACAGACTGAACACTGAAGCTTTCTTT. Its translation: CASSQDRLNTEAFF.